These 14 T cell receptor beta chains share one sample of origin, sequenced in a study of response to subunit inactivated influenza vaccine. TCRdb reanalysed the RT-PCR reads using MiXCR and keeps one entry per CDR3 protein. The table has around 710,000 distinct CDR3 sequences, approximately 15% seen once. The specimen was PBMCs from blood, collected less than 15 days before vaccination. These TCRs come from a man in his forties or fifties who received an inactivated influenza vaccine.

The rearrangement uses TRBV11-2 and TRBJ2-7; 9 bases match TRBD1. This CDR3 has 18 residues. Trimming at V came to 2 bases and at J to 6 bases, leaving 17 bases not matched to a gene. Looked up from germline, CDR1 is SGHAT and CDR2 is FQNNGV. This CDR3 reads CASSLNGQGLNILGEQYF. CDR3 nucleotides: TGTGCCAGCAGCTTAAATGGACAGGGGCTTAATATTTTGGGCGAGCAGTACTTC.

V usage is TRBV15 and J usage is TRBJ2-3; 9 bases line up with TRBD2. Germline CDR1 is LNHNV and CDR2 is YYDKDF (reference sequence). With V trimmed by 4 bases and J by 2 bases, 7 bases remained unmatched. The CDR3 is 16 amino acids. The CDR3 spells CATSMRSGRNTDTQYF. The CDR3 DNA sequence: TGTGCCACCAGCATGAGAAGCGGGAGGAACACAGATACGCAGTATTTT.

The sample holds a few counts of this clonotype. V and J are TRBV30 and TRBJ2-1; possible D gene TRBD2, 5 bases. The CDR3 has 12 residues. The V gene's germline CDR1 is GTSNPN and CDR2 SVGIG (reference sequence). V was trimmed by 1 base and J by 9 bases, leaving 10 bases between them. In DNA form, the CDR3 reads TGTGCCTGGAGTGATCTTGAGGGTGAGCAGTTCTTC. This gives the protein CAWSDLEGEQFF.

The rearrangement links TRBV7-9 to TRBJ1-6; 11 bases agree with TRBD1. CDR3 length: 16 residues. Germline V gene lookup returns CDR1 SEHNR and CDR2 FQNEAQ (reference sequence). With V trimmed by 3 bases and J by 11 bases, 9 bases remained unmatched. This CDR3 is CASSFPGQGARAPLHF. DNA for the CDR3: TGTGCCAGCAGCTTCCCCGGACAGGGGGCAAGGGCACCCCTCCACTTT. Drawing the rest from reference TRBV7-9 and TRBJ1-6, the complete variable domain is DTGVSQNPRHKITKRGQNVTFRCDPISEHNRLYWYRQTLGQGPEFLTYFQNEAQLEKSRLLSDRFSAERPKGSFSTLEIQRTEQGDSAMYLCASSFPGQGARAPLHFGNGTRLTVT.

Here the CDR3 reads CASRLGARGYEQYF. The CDR3 nucleotides read TGTGCCAGCAGGCTCGGGGCCCGGGGCTACGAGCAGTACTTC. The J gene is TRBJ2-7, the V gene TRBV6-1; D could derive from TRBD1 or TRBD2 (5 bases each). V gave up 6 bases and J gave up 3 bases, with 15 bases separating them. The CDR3 length is 14 residues. Germline CDR1 reads MNHNS; CDR2 reads SASEGT.

This clonotype has at least ten counts. The chain joins TRBV5-1 to TRBJ2-2; D not certain. Trimming pared 0 bases from V and 0 bases from J, leaving 6 bases between. The germline CDR1 and CDR2 sequences are SGHRS and YFSETQ. The CDR3 covers 15 residues. CDR3 sequence (DNA): TGCGCCAGCAGCTTGGTCCAGGCGAACACCGGGGAGCTGTTTTTT. Protein product: CASSLVQANTGELFF.

The chain carries TRBV15 and TRBJ2-5; 10 nucleotides match TRBD1. This CDR3 comprises 16 residues. The germline V gene has CDR1 LNHNV and CDR2 YYDKDF (reference sequence). Trimming removed 4 bases from V and 2 bases from J; junction bases left unmatched: 7. CDR3 DNA: TGTGCCACCAGCAAGGGGACAGGGGATGATCAAGAGACCCAGTACTTC. It yields the protein CATSKGTGDDQETQYF.

This chain uses TRBV5-1 with TRBJ2-5; 13 bases line up with TRBD2. Germline CDR1 reads SGHRS; CDR2 reads YFSETQ. The CDR3 has 16 residues. J was trimmed by 2 bases and V by 4 bases; bases with no gene match: 5. The CDR3 sequence: CASSRGTSGAQETQYF. The CDR3 DNA reads TGCGCCAGCAGCCGGGGGACTAGCGGGGCGCAAGAGACCCAGTACTTC.

This clonotype was picked up a small number of times. The V and J genes are TRBV7-2 and TRBJ2-7; 9 bases match TRBD1. Unmatched junction bases numbered 8, after V lost 4 bases and J lost 7 bases. The germline CDR1 and CDR2 sequences are SGHTA and FQGNSA. The CDR3 covers 14 residues. CDR3 nucleotide sequence: TGTGCCAGCAGCTATGGGACAGGGCTTACGGAGCAGTACTTC. Its protein product is CASSYGTGLTEQYF.

This clonotype has a handful of counts. The CDR3 DNA reads TGTGCCAGCACACTCGTGGTGGCAAGAGGGACTGAAGCTTTCTTT. Translating gives CASTLVVARGTEAFF. The chain is built from TRBV28 and TRBJ1-1; D unresolved. CDR1 is MDHEN, CDR2 SYDVKM, per germline. Trimming removed 7 bases from V and 5 bases from J, with 20 bases in between. This CDR3 has 15 residues.

This clonotype was observed a handful of times. The chain couples TRBV7-8 to TRBJ2-5, with D perhaps matching TRBD1 or TRBD2 (5 bases each). This CDR3 contains 17 residues. Germline-derived CDR1 and CDR2 are SGHVS and FQNEAQ. V was clipped by 3 bases and J by 2 bases, with 19 bases between them. The CDR3 region is CASSFMRGHPFQETQYF. CDR3 sequence (DNA): TGTGCCAGCAGCTTCATGAGGGGCCATCCCTTTCAAGAGACCCAGTACTTC.

This chain uses TRBV20-1 with TRBJ2-1, with 7 bases lining up with TRBD2. The J segment lost 3 bases and the V segment lost 5 bases, leaving 7 bases of the junction unmatched. The CDR3 spans 14 residues. Germline loops: CDR1 DFQATT, CDR2 SNEGSKA (reference sequence). For the CDR3, the DNA is TGCAGTGCTTCGGCTAGCGGATACTACAATGAGCAGTTCTTC. Translation gives CSASASGYYNEQFF.

The rearrangement links TRBV7-6 to TRBJ1-5; tentative D call: TRBD1 (5 bases). Germline-derived CDR1 and CDR2 are SGHVS and FNYEAQ. V shed 2 bases and J shed 12 bases, with 14 bases lying between them. This CDR3 has 13 residues. The CDR3 coding sequence is TGTGCCAGCAGCTTAAGGGTATCAGGGATCCAGCATTTT. Protein sequence: CASSLRVSGIQHF.

Ten or more counts support this clonotype. This chain uses TRBV6-1 with TRBJ2-7, with 10 bases identical to TRBD1. The V segment lost 3 bases and the J segment 7 bases; nucleotides outside the gene matches: 12. Germline V gives CDR1 MNHNS, CDR2 SASEGT. The CDR3 totals 16 residues. DNA of the CDR3: TGTGCCAGCAGTGATCCCGGGACAGGGGTATCGAGGGAGCAGTACTTC. It yields the protein CASSDPGTGVSREQYF.